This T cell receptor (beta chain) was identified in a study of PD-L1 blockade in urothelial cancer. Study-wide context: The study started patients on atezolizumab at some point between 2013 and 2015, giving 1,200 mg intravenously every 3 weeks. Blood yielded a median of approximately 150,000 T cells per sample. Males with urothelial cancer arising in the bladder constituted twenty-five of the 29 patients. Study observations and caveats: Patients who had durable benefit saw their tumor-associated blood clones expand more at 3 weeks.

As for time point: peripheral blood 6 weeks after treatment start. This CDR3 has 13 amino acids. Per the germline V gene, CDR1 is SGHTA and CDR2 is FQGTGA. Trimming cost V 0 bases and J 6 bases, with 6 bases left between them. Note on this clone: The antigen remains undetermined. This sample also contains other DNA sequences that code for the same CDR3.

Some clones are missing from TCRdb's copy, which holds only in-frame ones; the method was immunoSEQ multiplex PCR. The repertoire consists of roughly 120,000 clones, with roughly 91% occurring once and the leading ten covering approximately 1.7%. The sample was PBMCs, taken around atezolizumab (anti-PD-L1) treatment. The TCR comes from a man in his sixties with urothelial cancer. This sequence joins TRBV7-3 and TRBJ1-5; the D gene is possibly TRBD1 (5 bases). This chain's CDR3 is CASSLTGGQPQHF. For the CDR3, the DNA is TGTGCCAGCAGCTTAACGGGGGGTCAGCCCCAGCATTTT.